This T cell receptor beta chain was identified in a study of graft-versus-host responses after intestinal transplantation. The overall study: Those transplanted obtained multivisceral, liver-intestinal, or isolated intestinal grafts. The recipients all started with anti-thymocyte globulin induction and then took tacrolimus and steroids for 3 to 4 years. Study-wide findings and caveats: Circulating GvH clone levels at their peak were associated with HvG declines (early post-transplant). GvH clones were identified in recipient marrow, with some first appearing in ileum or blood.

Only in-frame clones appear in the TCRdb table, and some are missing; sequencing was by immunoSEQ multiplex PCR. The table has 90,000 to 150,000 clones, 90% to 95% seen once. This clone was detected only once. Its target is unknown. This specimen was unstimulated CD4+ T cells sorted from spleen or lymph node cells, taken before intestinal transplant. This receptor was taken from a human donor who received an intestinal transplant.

CDR3 sequence: CASSPNNSPLHF. The CDR3 region has the DNA TGTGCCAGCAGCCCGAATAATTCACCCCTCCACTTT. The chain has TRBV14 and TRBJ1-6; D not resolved. Per the germline V gene, CDR1 is SGHDN and CDR2 is FVKESK. The length of the CDR3 is 12 residues. Trimming took off 4 bases at V and 5 bases at J, with 3 bases between the two ends. Full variable domain (rest looked up from reference TRBV14 and TRBJ1-6): EAGVTQFPSHSVIEKGQTVTLRCDPISGHDNLYWYRRVMGKEIKFLLHFVKESKQDESGMPNNRFLAERTGGTYSTLKVQPAELEDSGVYFCASSPNNSPLHFGNGTRLTVT.